What follows is one T cell receptor (beta chain) and its context. Antigen: not known. One junction end disagrees with the germline gene, perhaps due to a read error. This entry comes from a study of vaccination and CD4 T cells after COVID-19. Germline V gene data show CDR1 as MNHEY and CDR2 as SVGAGI. The CDR3 has 16 amino acids. Cultured CD4+ T cell DNA underwent sequencing with the Oncomine TCR Beta short-read assay. TCRdb reprocessed the PCR reads with MiXCR, giving one entry per CDR3 protein. The sample lists about 7,600 distinct CDR3 sequences, 50% seen once, with under 30% in the top ten. Treatment: approximately 11-day PBMC culture with coronavirus spike peptide pools or control peptides (ViraFEST assay). Those CD4+ T cells from the unexposed donor predate the COVID-19 pandemic (2011-2018). Fresh IL-2 medium was used to replace half of the medium on days 3 and 7.

The sample comprised CD4+ T cells from blood, cultured in vitro. The receptor was isolated from a human donor in good health. The chain has TRBV6-5 and TRBJ1-1; TRBD1 matches at 8 bases. The DNA of the CDR3 is TGTGCCAGCAGTTACGGGTGGACAGGGAAGAACGCTGAAGCTTTCTTT. It yields the protein CASSYGWTGKNAEAFF.